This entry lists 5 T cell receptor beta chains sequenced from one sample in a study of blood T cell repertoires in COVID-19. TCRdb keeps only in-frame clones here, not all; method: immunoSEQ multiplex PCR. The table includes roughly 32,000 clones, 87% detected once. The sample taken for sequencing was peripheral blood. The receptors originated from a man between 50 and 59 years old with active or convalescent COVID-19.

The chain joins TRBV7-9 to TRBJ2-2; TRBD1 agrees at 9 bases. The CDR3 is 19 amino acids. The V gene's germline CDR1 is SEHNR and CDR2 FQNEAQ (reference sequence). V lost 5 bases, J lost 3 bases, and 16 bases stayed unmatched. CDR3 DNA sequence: TGTGCCAGCAGCCCACAGGGGGCCCTCTTAATCGGGGACACCGGGGAGCTGTTTTTT. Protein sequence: CASSPQGALLIGDTGELFF.

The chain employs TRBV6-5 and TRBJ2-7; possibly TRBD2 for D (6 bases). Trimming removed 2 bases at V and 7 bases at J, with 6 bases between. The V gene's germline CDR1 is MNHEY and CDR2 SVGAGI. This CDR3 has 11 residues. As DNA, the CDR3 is TGTGCCAGCAGTTACGCGGGAGAGCAGTACTTC. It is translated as CASSYAGEQYF.

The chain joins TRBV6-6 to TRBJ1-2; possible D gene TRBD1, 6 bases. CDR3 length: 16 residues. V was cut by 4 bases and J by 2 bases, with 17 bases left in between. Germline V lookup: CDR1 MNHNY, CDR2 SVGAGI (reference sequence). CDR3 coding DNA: TGTGCCAGCAGTTCTAGATCAGGGGCTATGAACTATGGCTACACCTTC. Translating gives CASSSRSGAMNYGYTF.

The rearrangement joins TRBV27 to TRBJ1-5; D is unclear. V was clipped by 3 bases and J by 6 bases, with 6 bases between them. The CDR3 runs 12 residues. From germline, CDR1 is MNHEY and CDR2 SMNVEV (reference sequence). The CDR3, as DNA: TGTGCCAGCAGTTTGAGAGGTCAGCCCCAGCATTTT. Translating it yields CASSLRGQPQHF.

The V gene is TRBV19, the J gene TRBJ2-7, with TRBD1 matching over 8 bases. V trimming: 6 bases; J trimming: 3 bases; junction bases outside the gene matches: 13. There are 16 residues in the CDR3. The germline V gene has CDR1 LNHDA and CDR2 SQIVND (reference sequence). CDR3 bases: TGTGCCAGTAGAGAAATGGGGACAGGAACTCTCTACGAGCAGTACTTC. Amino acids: CASREMGTGTLYEQYF.